The present T cell receptor (beta chain) was sequenced within a study of cytomegalovirus exposure and HLA in healthy donors. The study, taken as a whole, reports: Later examination showed HLA-associated TCR beta chains had greater clonal expansion than equally common others. Several of the most significant clusters appeared, in a later analysis, to be linked to common viral pathogens. In a later analysis, the majority of CMV-associated beta chains seemingly showed HLA restriction. The study reported that TCR beta sequences accurately predicted HLA-A and HLA-B alleles in most subjects.

The PCR was carried out with 60 Vbeta primers and 13 Jbeta primers. Using immunoSEQ multiplex PCR, the repertoire was profiled, and TCRdb retains in-frame clones only, with some absent. This repertoire includes roughly 140,000 clones. On this clone itself: As yet, its antigen is unknown.

The receptor comes from a man between 35 and 55 years old in good health and CMV-seronegative. Sequencing was carried out using PBMCs.

The CDR3 DNA reads TGCGCCAGCAGCTTGGGGAGTGGAGCTAACTATGGCTACACCTTC. Encoded protein: CASSLGSGANYGYTF. The chain carries TRBV5-1 and TRBJ1-2; D gene uncertain. The CDR3 runs 15 residues. Germline V CDR1 and CDR2: SGHRS, YFSETQ. The V gene lost 0 bases and the J gene lost 0 bases, with 9 bases spanning the gap. Filled out from reference TRBV5-1 and TRBJ1-2, the complete variable domain reads KAGVTQTPRYLIKTRGQQVTLSCSPISGHRSVSWYQQTPGQGLQFLFEYFSETQRNKGNFPGRFSGRQFSNSRSEMNVSTLELGDSALYLCASSLGSGANYGYTFGSGTRLTVV.